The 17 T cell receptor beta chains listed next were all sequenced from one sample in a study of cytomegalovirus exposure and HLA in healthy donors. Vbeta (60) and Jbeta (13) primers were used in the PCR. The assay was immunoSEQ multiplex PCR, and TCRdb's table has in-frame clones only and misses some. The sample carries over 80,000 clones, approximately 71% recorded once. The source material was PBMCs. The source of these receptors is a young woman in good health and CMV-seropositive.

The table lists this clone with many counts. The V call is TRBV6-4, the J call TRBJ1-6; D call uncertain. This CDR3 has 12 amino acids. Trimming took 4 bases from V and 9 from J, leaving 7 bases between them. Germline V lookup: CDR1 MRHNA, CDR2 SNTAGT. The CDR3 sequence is CASSVSPSPLHF. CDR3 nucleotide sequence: TGTGCCAGCAGTGTTAGCCCTTCACCCCTCCACTTT.

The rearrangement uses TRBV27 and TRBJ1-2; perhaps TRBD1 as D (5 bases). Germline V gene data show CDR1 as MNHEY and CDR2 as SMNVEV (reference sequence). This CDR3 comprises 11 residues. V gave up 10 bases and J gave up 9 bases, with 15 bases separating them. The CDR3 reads CATVLGGSYTF. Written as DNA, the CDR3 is TGTGCCACCGTCCTCGGGGGGAGCTACACCTTC.

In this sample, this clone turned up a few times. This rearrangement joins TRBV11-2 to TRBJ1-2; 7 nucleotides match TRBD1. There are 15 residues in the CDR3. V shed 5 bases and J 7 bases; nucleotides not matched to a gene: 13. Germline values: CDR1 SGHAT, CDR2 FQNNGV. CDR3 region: CASSPRGQPRGGYTF. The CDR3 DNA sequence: TGTGCCAGCAGCCCCCGGGGACAGCCAAGAGGTGGCTACACCTTC.

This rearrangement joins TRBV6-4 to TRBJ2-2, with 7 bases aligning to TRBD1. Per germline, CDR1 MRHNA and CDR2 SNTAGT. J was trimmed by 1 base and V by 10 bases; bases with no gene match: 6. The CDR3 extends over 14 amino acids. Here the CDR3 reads CATRRTGNTGELFF. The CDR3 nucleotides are TGTGCCACCAGGAGGACAGGGAACACCGGGGAGCTGTTTTTT.

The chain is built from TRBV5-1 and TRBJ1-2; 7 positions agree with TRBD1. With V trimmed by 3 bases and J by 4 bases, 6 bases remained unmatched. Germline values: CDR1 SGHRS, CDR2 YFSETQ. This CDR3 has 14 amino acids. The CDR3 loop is CASSSEWTGYGYTF. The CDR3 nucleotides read TGCGCCAGCAGCTCGGAATGGACAGGCTATGGCTACACCTTC.

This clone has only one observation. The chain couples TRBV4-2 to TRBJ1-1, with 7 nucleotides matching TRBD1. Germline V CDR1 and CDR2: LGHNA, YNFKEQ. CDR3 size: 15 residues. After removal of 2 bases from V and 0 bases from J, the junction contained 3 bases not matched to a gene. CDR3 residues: CASSQPDRVNTEAFF. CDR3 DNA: TGTGCCAGCAGCCAACCCGACAGGGTGAACACTGAAGCTTTCTTT.

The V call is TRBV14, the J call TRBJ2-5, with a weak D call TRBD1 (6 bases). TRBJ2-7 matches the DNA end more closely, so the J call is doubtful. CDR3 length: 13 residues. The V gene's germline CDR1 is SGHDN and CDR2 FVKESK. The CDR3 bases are TGTGCCAGCAGCCAACTTACAGGGTTCGAGCAGTACTTC. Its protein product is CASSQLTGFEQYF.

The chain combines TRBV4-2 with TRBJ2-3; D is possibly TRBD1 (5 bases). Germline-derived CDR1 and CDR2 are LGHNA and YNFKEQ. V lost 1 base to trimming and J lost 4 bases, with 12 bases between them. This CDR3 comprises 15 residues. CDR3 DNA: TGTGCCAGCAGCCAAGGCGCAGGGTTGGCAGATACGCAGTATTTT. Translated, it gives CASSQGAGLADTQYF.

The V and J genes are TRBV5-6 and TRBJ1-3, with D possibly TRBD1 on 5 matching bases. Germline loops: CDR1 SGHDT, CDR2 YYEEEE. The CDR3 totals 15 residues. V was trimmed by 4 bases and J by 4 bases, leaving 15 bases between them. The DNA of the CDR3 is TGTGCCAGCAGCCCTCTGCAGGGCCGCGGAAACACCATATATTTT. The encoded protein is CASSPLQGRGNTIYF.

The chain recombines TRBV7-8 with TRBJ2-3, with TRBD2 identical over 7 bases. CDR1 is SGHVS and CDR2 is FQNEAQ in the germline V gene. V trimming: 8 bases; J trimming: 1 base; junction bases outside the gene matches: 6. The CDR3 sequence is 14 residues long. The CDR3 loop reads CASRAGLGTDTQYF. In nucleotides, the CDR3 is TGTGCCAGCCGTGCTGGACTAGGCACAGATACGCAGTATTTT.

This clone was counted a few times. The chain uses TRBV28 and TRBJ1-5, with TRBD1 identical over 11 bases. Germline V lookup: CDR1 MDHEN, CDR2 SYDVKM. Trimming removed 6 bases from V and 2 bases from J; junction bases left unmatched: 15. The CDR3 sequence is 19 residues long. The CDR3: CASSPSGTGGTWGNQPQHF. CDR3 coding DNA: TGTGCCAGCAGCCCTTCCGGGACAGGGGGGACATGGGGCAATCAGCCCCAGCATTTT. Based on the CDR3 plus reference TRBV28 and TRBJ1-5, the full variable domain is DVKVTQSSRYLVKRTGEKVFLECVQDMDHENMFWYRQDPGLGLRLIYFSYDVKMKEKGDIPEGYSVSREKKERFSLILESASTNQTSMYLCASSPSGTGGTWGNQPQHFGDGTRLSIL.

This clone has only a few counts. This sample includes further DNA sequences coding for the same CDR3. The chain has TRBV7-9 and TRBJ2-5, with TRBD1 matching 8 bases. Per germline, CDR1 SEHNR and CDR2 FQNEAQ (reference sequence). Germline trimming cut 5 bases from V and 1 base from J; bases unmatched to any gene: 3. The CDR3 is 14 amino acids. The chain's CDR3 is CASSLGQGQETQYF. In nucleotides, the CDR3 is TGTGCCAGCAGCCTCGGACAGGGCCAAGAGACCCAGTACTTC.

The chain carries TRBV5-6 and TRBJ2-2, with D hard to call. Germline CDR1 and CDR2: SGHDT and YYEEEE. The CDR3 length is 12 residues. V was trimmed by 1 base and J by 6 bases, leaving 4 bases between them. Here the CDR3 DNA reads TGTGCCAGCAGCTTGTTATCCGGGGAGCTGTTTTTT. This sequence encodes CASSLLSGELFF.

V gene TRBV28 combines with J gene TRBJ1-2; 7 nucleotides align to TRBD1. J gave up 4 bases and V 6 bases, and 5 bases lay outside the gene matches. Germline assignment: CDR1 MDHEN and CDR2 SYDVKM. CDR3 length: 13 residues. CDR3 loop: CASRIRDSYGYTF. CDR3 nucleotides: TGTGCCAGCAGAATCCGGGACAGCTATGGCTACACCTTC.

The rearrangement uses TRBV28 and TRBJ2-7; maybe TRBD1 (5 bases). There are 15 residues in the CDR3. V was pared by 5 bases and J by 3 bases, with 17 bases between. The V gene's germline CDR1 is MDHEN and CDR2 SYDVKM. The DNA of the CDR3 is TGTGCCAGCAGTCCTTACAGGCGTTCGATCTACGAGCAGTACTTC. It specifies CASSPYRRSIYEQYF.

The CDR3 DNA sequence: TGCAGCGTCGCGGGACGCCTCTCCTACAATGAGCAGTTCTTC. Protein: CSVAGRLSYNEQFF. The V call is TRBV29-1, the J call TRBJ2-1, with a possible D match to TRBD2 (6 bases). This CDR3 spans 14 amino acids. The germline CDR1 and CDR2 sequences are SQVTM and ANQGSEA. V lost 6 bases, J lost 0 bases, and 12 bases lay in between.

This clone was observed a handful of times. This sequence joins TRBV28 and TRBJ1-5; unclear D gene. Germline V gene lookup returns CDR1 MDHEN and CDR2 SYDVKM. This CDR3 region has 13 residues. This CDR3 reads CGVGVEGNQPQHF. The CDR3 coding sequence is TGTGGGGTTGGGGTGGAGGGTAATCAGCCCCAGCATTTT.